The 10 T cell receptor beta chains below were found in one sample sequenced in a study of early stage breast cancer tumors. The assay was immunoSEQ multiplex PCR, and TCRdb's table has in-frame clones only and misses some. The table includes about 14,000 clones, roughly three quarters detected once. The sequencing sample was made of normal breast tissue next to the tumor. These TCRs come from a person aged 50-59 years with breast cancer.

This clone was observed a few times. In DNA, the CDR3 is TGTGCCAGTAGTATGGGGAGCTCCTACAATGAGCAGTTCTTC. The encoded protein is CASSMGSSYNEQFF. The gene calls are TRBV19 and TRBJ2-1; a possible D gene is TRBD2 (5 bases). The germline V gene encodes CDR1 LNHDA and CDR2 SQIVND (reference sequence). The CDR3 covers 14 residues. V lost 3 bases and J lost 0, with 6 bases in between.

This clone was seen only a few times. The chain carries TRBV7-2 and TRBJ1-3; a weak D match, TRBD1 (6 bases). Germline V gene lookup returns CDR1 SGHTA and CDR2 FQGNSA. V gave up 0 bases and J gave up 4 bases, with 13 bases separating them. The CDR3 contains 16 residues. The CDR3 region is CASSLASGAAGNTIYF. The CDR3 DNA reads as TGTGCCAGCAGCTTAGCTTCGGGGGCGGCGGGAAACACCATATATTTT.

The chain uses TRBV18 and TRBJ1-1, with D tentatively TRBD1 (6 bases). Germline CDR1 reads KGHSH; CDR2 reads LQKENI. This CDR3 contains 14 residues. Deletions cut 6 bases from V and 5 bases from J, with 16 bases between. Here the CDR3 DNA reads TGTGCCAGCTCTCAGAGACAGGAGGTGACTGAAGCTTTCTTT. Translated: CASSQRQEVTEAFF.

The V call is TRBV5-5, the J call TRBJ2-1; D might be TRBD1 (6 bases). With 0 bases removed from V and 8 bases from J, the gap between germline ends came to 18 bases. The CDR3 loop spans 16 amino acids. Per germline, CDR1 SGHKS and CDR2 YYEKEE (reference sequence). Here the CDR3 DNA reads TGTGCCAGCAGCTTGGTTTACGACAGGTTAGGGGATGAGCAGTTCTTC. Translation gives CASSLVYDRLGDEQFF.

This sequence joins TRBV6-6 and TRBJ2-6, with D perhaps being TRBD1 or TRBD2 (5 bases each). The CDR3 runs 16 residues. Germline V gene data show CDR1 as MNHNY and CDR2 as SVGAGI (reference sequence). The V end lost 7 bases, the J end lost 2 bases, and 15 bases lay between the germline ends. For the CDR3, the DNA is TGTGCCAGCACCCCCGGGAAAGGGGCTGGGGCCAACGTCCTGACTTTC. Translating it yields CASTPGKGAGANVLTF.

This clone has just a few counts. The V call is TRBV5-8, the J call TRBJ2-2, with 12 bases lining up with TRBD2. The CDR3 length is 18 residues. V lost 4 bases to trimming and J lost 4 bases; unmatched junction nucleotides: 11. The germline V gene has CDR1 SGHTS and CDR2 YDEGEE. In nucleotides, the CDR3 is TGTGCCAGCAGCCATGGATCTAGCGGGGGGGCAGGCACCGGGGAGCTGTTTTTT. Its protein is CASSHGSSGGAGTGELFF.

The genes are TRBV25-1 and TRBJ2-1; maybe TRBD2 (6 bases). V lost 3 bases and J 12 bases, leaving 9 bases between the germline ends. The CDR3 consists of 11 residues. CDR1 and CDR2 from the germline V gene are MGHDK and SYGVNS. CDR3 sequence (DNA): TGTGCCAGCAGTGAGTGGAGGGTGCAGTTCTTC. It translates to CASSEWRVQFF. Complete variable domain (other parts from reference TRBV25-1 and TRBJ2-1): EADIYQTPRYLVIGTGKKITLECSQTMGHDKMYWYQQDPGMELHLIHYSYGVNSTEKGDLSSESTVSRIRTEHFPLTLESARPSHTSQYLCASSEWRVQFFGPGTRLTVL.

V gene TRBV27 combines with J gene TRBJ2-3, with 9 nucleotides matching TRBD2. The V gene's germline CDR1 is MNHEY and CDR2 SMNVEV (reference sequence). This CDR3 has 16 residues. V lost 4 bases, J lost 5 bases, and 10 bases stayed unmatched. The CDR3 reads CASSSRVAGEGDTQYF. DNA for the CDR3: TGTGCCAGCAGTTCCCGAGTAGCGGGGGAAGGAGATACGCAGTATTTT.

CDR3 in DNA: TGTGCCAGCTCACCGGGACTAGCCGAAGAGACCCAGTACTTC. Amino acid sequence: CASSPGLAEETQYF. This chain uses TRBV18 with TRBJ2-5; 9 nucleotides align to TRBD2. The V segment lost 3 bases and the J segment 3 bases; nucleotides outside the gene matches: 2. This CDR3 is built from 14 residues. Germline CDR1 is KGHSH and CDR2 is LQKENI.

The chain recombines TRBV6-1 with TRBJ2-3; 8 bases match TRBD2. J gave up 4 bases and V 1 base, and 1 base lay outside the gene matches. CDR1 and CDR2 from the germline V gene are MNHNS and SASEGT. This CDR3 is built from 14 residues. CDR3 sequence (DNA): TGTGCCAGCAGTGAAGGAGCGGGAGCAGATACGCAGTATTTT. This encodes CASSEGAGADTQYF.